Each of the 16 T cell receptor beta chains below was sequenced from the same sample in a study of blood T cell repertoires in COVID-19. The assay was immunoSEQ multiplex PCR, and TCRdb's table has in-frame clones only and misses some. Of some 330,000 clones listed, around 87% are singletons. The sample consisted of PBMCs or T cells enriched from blood (not recorded which). The receptor source for this set is a middle-aged man in a cohort exposed to, infected with or recovered from COVID-19 (not recorded which).

The V and J genes are TRBV7-9 and TRBJ2-1; D might be TRBD2 (5 bases). The V end lost 5 bases, the J end lost 8 bases, and 22 bases lay between the germline ends. This CDR3 is 16 amino acids long. Germline V gene sequence: CDR1 SEHNR, CDR2 FQNEAQ (reference sequence). DNA for the CDR3: TGTGCCAGCAGCGCCTGGAGGAGAACTCTTTTCGATGAGCAGTTCTTC. Its translation is CASSAWRRTLFDEQFF.

CDR3 DNA sequence: TGTGCCAGCAGCCGACTAGCGGCCTACAATGAGCAGTTCTTC. Its protein product is CASSRLAAYNEQFF. V gene TRBV6-5 combines with J gene TRBJ2-1; 9 nucleotides match TRBD2. V gave up 6 bases and J gave up 2 bases; unmatched junction bases: 2. Germline CDR1 reads MNHEY; CDR2 reads SVGAGI. The CDR3 covers 14 residues.

The chain carries TRBV28 and TRBJ2-2, with TRBD2 identical over 8 bases. Germline V lookup: CDR1 MDHEN, CDR2 SYDVKM. Trimming removed 4 bases from V and 7 bases from J; junction bases left unmatched: 5. The CDR3 has 14 amino acids. This chain's CDR3 is CASSSGTRIGELFF. In DNA form, the CDR3 reads TGTGCCAGCAGTTCCGGGACTAGAATCGGGGAGCTGTTTTTT. Filled out from reference TRBV28 and TRBJ2-2, the complete variable domain reads DVKVTQSSRYLVKRTGEKVFLECVQDMDHENMFWYRQDPGLGLRLIYFSYDVKMKEKGDIPEGYSVSREKKERFSLILESASTNQTSMYLCASSSGTRIGELFFGEGSRLTVL.

This sequence joins TRBV9 and TRBJ1-3, with D maybe TRBD1 (5 bases). Germline CDR1 reads SGDLS; CDR2 reads YYNGEE. The CDR3 extends over 15 amino acids. The V end lost 2 bases, the J end lost 3 bases, and 12 bases lay between the germline ends. The CDR3 sequence: CASSVDGGNGNTIYF. The CDR3 nucleotides read TGTGCCAGCAGCGTCGACGGGGGGAATGGAAACACCATATATTTT. Full variable domain (outside the CDR3, taken from reference TRBV9 and TRBJ1-3): DSGVTQTPKHLITATGQRVTLRCSPRSGDLSVYWYQQSLDQGLQFLIQYYNGEERAKGNILERFSAQQFPDLHSELNLSSLELGDSALYFCASSVDGGNGNTIYFGEGSWLTVV.

The sample holds one count of this clone. The chain carries TRBV3-1 (or the pseudogene TRBV3-2) and TRBJ2-7; 7 positions match TRBD2. V lost 1 base and J lost 2; bases outside the gene matches: 5. The germline gives CDR1 LGHDT, CDR2 YNNKEL (reference sequence). This CDR3 comprises 15 residues. In nucleotides, the CDR3 is TGTGCCAGCAGCCAAGCTGCTAGCGGCCCCTACGAGCAGTACTTC. It is translated as CASSQAASGPYEQYF.

This clone appeared a single time. This same CDR3 is encoded by further DNA sequences in the sample. The chain is built from TRBV9 and TRBJ1-2, with 8 bases identical to TRBD1. This CDR3 contains 15 residues. CDR1 is SGDLS, CDR2 YYNGEE, per germline. V lost 0 bases, J lost 2 bases, and 3 bases stayed unmatched. CDR3 sequence reads: CASSVEAGGNYGYTF. CDR3 coding DNA: TGTGCCAGCAGCGTAGAGGCAGGGGGCAACTATGGCTACACCTTC.

The V gene is TRBV19, the J gene TRBJ1-5, with a tentative D call TRBD1 (5 bases). V shed 5 bases and J shed 1 base, with 12 bases lying between them. The CDR3 runs 15 residues. Germline-derived CDR1 and CDR2 are LNHDA and SQIVND (reference sequence). CDR3 nucleotides: TGTGCCAGTAGTCGGGGGAGTTACAGCAATCAGCCCCAGCATTTT. Translation gives CASSRGSYSNQPQHF.

V gene TRBV28 combines with J gene TRBJ2-1; D possibly corresponds to TRBD2 (6 bases). Trimming left V 3 bases short and J 0 bases short, with 9 bases between. The germline gives CDR1 MDHEN, CDR2 SYDVKM. The length of the CDR3 is 15 residues. The CDR3 spells CASSFRRGSYNEQFF. In DNA, the CDR3 is TGTGCCAGCAGTTTCCGGCGGGGCTCCTACAATGAGCAGTTCTTC.

CDR3 sequence reads: CASSLAGQGYTDTQYF. In nucleotides, the CDR3 is TGTGCCAGCAGCTTGGCGGGACAGGGATACACAGATACGCAGTATTTT. The chain uses TRBV5-5 and TRBJ2-3, with 9 bases fitting TRBD1. Trimming cost V 0 bases and J 2 bases; bases outside gene matches: 4. This CDR3 has 16 amino acids. Germline V gene data show CDR1 as SGHKS and CDR2 as YYEKEE (reference sequence).

The chain links TRBV4-1 to TRBJ2-7; D gene unclear. The germline V gene encodes CDR1 MGHRA and CDR2 YSYEKL. The CDR3 extends over 13 amino acids. The V gene lost 4 bases and the J gene lost 2 bases, with 9 bases spanning the gap. The CDR3 DNA sequence: TGCGCCAGCAGCCTTTATATCGCCTACGAGCAGTACTTC. Protein sequence: CASSLYIAYEQYF.

The chain is built from TRBV7-3 and TRBJ2-3; D is unclear. The germline CDR1 and CDR2 sequences are SGHTA and FQGTGA. Trimming took off 5 bases at V and 3 bases at J, with 12 bases between the two ends. The CDR3 contains 14 residues. The DNA of the CDR3 is TGTGCCAGCAGCGCGACAACCAATACAGATACGCAGTATTTT. It codes for CASSATTNTDTQYF. The full variable domain, completed using reference TRBV7-3 and TRBJ2-3, is GAGVSQTPSNKVTEKGKYVELRCDPISGHTALYWYRQSLGQGPEFLIYFQGTGAADDSGLPNDRFFAVRPEGSVSTLKIQRTERGDSAVYLCASSATTNTDTQYFGPGTRLTVL.

The V call is TRBV5-1, the J call TRBJ2-1; 13 nucleotides agree with TRBD2. V was clipped by 4 bases and J by 5 bases; unmatched bases: 9. The CDR3 has 17 amino acids. Germline V lookup: CDR1 SGHRS, CDR2 YFSETQ. Written as DNA, the CDR3 is TGCGCCAGCAGCAGGACTAGCGGGAGAGATCTGAACAATGAGCAGTTCTTC. Its protein is CASSRTSGRDLNNEQFF.

The chain has TRBV3-1 (or the pseudogene TRBV3-2) and TRBJ2-7; D unclear. Germline CDR1 LGHDT, CDR2 YNNKEL (reference sequence). The CDR3 is 14 amino acids. The V and J ends lost 2 bases and 0 bases respectively, with 8 bases between them. CDR3 loop: CASSQTRSSYEQYF. In DNA, the CDR3 is TGTGCCAGCAGCCAAACGAGGAGCTCCTACGAGCAGTACTTC.

This chain links TRBV28 with TRBJ2-1; D gene unclear. The V gene's germline CDR1 is MDHEN and CDR2 SYDVKM. The CDR3 covers 14 residues. Trimming removed 7 bases at V and 0 bases at J, with 10 bases between. CDR3 DNA sequence: TGTGCCAGCAATCCAGGAAGCTCCTACAATGAGCAGTTCTTC. Its translation: CASNPGSSYNEQFF.

J is TRBJ1-6 and V is TRBV2; 7 bases match TRBD1. The V and J ends lost 10 bases and 8 bases, in that order; junction bases with no gene match: 11. This CDR3 has 14 amino acids. From germline, CDR1 is SNHLY and CDR2 FYNNEI. The CDR3 loop is CATKQGDPYSPLHF. The CDR3 region has the DNA TGTGCCACCAAGCAGGGGGATCCTTATTCACCCCTCCACTTT.

J is TRBJ2-1 and V is TRBV11-2; a weak D match, TRBD1 (6 bases). Germline-derived CDR1 and CDR2 are SGHAT and FQNNGV. This CDR3 contains 15 residues. Trimming took 5 bases from V and 5 from J, leaving 16 bases between them. This chain's CDR3 is CASSRRDTRDNEQFF. The DNA of the CDR3 is TGTGCCAGCAGCCGAAGGGACACCCGGGACAATGAGCAGTTCTTC. Based on the CDR3 plus reference TRBV11-2 and TRBJ2-1, the full variable domain is EAGVAQSPRYKIIEKRQSVAFWCNPISGHATLYWYQQILGQGPKLLIQFQNNGVVDDSQLPKDRFSAERLKGVDSTLKIQPAKLEDSAVYLCASSRRDTRDNEQFFGPGTRLTVL.